One sample yielded the 3 T cell receptor beta chains listed below, sequenced in a study of beta chain features in type 1 diabetes. cDNA synthesis used the whole RNA isolate, giving expressed TCRB sequences. Clones were read by immunoSEQ multiplex PCR, and TCRdb kept only the in-frame ones, dropping some. This sample carries 900,000 or so clones, about a sixth of them seen once, and the ten largest clones take around 0.02%. Sequenced material: naive CD4+ T cells from blood. These receptors came from a woman aged 18-29 years in good health.

This clone was found a few times. V usage is TRBV2 and J usage is TRBJ2-3; the D gene is possibly TRBD2 (6 bases). CDR1 is SNHLY, CDR2 FYNNEI, per germline. V dropped 3 bases and J dropped 6 bases, with 19 bases sitting between them. The CDR3 sequence is 16 residues long. The CDR3 sequence: CASSELPPGVADTQYF. CDR3 DNA sequence: TGTGCCAGCAGTGAGCTGCCCCCGGGAGTGGCGGATACGCAGTATTTT.

The CDR3 sequence: CASSQDGTELLAGGPYTGELFF. The CDR3 DNA reads as TGCGCCAGCAGCCAAGATGGCACGGAGTTACTAGCGGGAGGGCCGTACACCGGGGAGCTGTTTTTT. The chain has TRBV4-3 and TRBJ2-2; TRBD2 agrees at 13 bases. Germline CDR1 is LGHNA and CDR2 is YSLEER. V was clipped by 0 bases and J by 3 bases; unmatched bases: 16. The CDR3 loop spans 22 amino acids.

The chain employs TRBV7-9 and TRBJ2-7; D gene ambiguous. The ends were cut back, 1 base at V and 0 bases at J, with 7 bases in the middle. The CDR3 is 14 residues long. In germline, CDR1 is SEHNR, CDR2 FQNEAQ (reference sequence). CDR3: CASSLGAHSYEQYF. The CDR3 DNA follows: TGTGCCAGCAGCTTAGGAGCGCACTCCTACGAGCAGTACTTC.